The entry that follows covers one T cell receptor (beta chain) sequence. Its specificity is unknown. The record originates from a study of a mutant IDH1 vaccine in newly diagnosed glioma. Study context: Treated patients had a mean age of around 40 years and a sex split that was roughly 60% male and about 40% female. Earlier treatment was radiotherapy, temozolomide, or both, with most getting both. Notes on the study in general: Pseudoprogression apparently lacked any relation to changes in top peripheral T cell clonotypes.

Profiling relied on immunoSEQ multiplex PCR, and the TCRdb table lists in-frame clones only, not all of them. The table has under 150,000 clones, approximately 87% seen once; the top ten hold 0.6% to 0.75%. The CDR3 runs 15 residues. The V gene's germline CDR1 is SQVTM and CDR2 ANQGSEA. The V segment lost 4 bases and the J segment 0 bases; nucleotides outside the gene matches: 5. Documented time point: week 11, during vaccination. Alongside topical imiquimod, each dose of vaccine comprised 300 ug of mutant IDH1 20-mer peptide. Newly diagnosed WHO grade 3 or 4 IDH1-mutant, ATRX-lost astrocytomas were identified in the donors.

This clonotype was sampled from a woman in her fifties or sixties with glioma. The V gene is TRBV29-1, the J gene TRBJ1-4, with 7 bases identical to TRBD1. Specimen: PBMCs, collected from a glioma patient whose treatment included an IDH1 peptide vaccine. CDR3 DNA: TGCAGCGTTGGGGAGGGGGCTGCAACTAATGAAAAACTGTTTTTT. It is translated as CSVGEGAATNEKLFF.